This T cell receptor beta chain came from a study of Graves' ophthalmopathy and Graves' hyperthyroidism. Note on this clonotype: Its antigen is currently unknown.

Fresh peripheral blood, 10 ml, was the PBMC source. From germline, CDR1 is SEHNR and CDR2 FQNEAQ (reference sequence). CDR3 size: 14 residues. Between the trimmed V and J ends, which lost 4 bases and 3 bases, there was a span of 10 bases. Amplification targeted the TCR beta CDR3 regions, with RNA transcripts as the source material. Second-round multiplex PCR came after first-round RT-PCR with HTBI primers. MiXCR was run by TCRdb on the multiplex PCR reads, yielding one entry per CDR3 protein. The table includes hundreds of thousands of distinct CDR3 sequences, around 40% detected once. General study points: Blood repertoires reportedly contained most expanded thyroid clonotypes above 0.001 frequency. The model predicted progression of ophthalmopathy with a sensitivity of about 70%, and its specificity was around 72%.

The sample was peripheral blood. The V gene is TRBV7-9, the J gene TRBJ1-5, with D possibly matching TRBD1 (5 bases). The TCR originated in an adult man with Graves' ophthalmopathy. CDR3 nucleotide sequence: TGTGCCAGCAGCTGCGACAGACACAATCAGCCCCAGCATTTT. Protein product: CASSCDRHNQPQHF.